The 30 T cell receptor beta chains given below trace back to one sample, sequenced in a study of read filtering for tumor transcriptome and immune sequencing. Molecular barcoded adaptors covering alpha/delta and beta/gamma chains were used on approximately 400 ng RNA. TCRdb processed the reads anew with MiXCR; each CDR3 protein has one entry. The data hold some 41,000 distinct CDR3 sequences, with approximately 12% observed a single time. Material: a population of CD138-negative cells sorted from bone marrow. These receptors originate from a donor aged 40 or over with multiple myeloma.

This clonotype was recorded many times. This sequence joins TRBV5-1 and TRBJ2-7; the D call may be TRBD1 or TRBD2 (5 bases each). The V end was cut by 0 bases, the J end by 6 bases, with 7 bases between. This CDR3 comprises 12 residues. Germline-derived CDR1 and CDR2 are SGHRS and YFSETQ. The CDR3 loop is CASSLGGAEQYF. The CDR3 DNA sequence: TGCGCCAGCAGCTTGGGAGGGGCCGAGCAGTACTTC.

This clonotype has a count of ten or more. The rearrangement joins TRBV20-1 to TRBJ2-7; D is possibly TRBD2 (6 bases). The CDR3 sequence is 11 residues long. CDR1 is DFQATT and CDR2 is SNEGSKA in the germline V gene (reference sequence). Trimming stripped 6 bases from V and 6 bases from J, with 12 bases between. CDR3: CSAGPGVEQYF. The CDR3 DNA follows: TGCAGTGCGGGGCCGGGGGTCGAGCAGTACTTC.

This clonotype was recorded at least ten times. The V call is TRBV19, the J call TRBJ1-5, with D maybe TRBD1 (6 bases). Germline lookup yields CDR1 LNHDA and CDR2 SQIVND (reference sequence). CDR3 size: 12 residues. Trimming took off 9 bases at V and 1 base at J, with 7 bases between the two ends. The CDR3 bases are TGTGCCAGCCAGGGGAGCAATCAGCCCCAGCATTTT. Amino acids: CASQGSNQPQHF.

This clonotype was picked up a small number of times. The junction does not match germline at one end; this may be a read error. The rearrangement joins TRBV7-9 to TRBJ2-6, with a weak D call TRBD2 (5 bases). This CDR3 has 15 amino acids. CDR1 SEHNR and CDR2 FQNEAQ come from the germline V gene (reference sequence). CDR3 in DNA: TGTGCCAACAGCTTTAACCTACGGGAGGCCAACGTCCTGACTTTC. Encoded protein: CANSFNLREANVLTF. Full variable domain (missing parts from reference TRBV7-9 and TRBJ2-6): DTGVSQNPRHKITKRGQNVTFRCDPISEHNRLYWYRQTLGQGPEFLTYFQNEAQLEKSRLLSDRFSAERPKGSFSTLEIQRTEQGDSAMYLCANSFNLREANVLTFGAGSRLTVL.

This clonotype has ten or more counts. CDR3 residues: CSVETPAQYF. The CDR3 nucleotides read TGCAGCGTTGAAACACCCGCCCAGTACTTC. The chain has TRBV29-1 and TRBJ2-5; no clear D gene. V dropped 2 bases and J dropped 9 bases, with 7 bases sitting between them. The CDR3 runs 10 residues. Germline CDR1 reads SQVTM; CDR2 reads ANQGSEA.

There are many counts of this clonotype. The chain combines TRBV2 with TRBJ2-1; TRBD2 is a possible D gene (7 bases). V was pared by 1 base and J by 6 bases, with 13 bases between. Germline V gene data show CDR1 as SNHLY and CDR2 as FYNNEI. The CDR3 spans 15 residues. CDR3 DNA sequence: TGTGCCAGCAGTGAAGGCGGGGGCCGGGGCAATGAGCAGTTCTTC. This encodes CASSEGGGRGNEQFF. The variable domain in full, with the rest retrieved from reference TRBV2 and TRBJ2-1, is EPEVTQTPSHQVTQMGQEVILRCVPISNHLYFYWYRQILGQKVEFLVSFYNNEISEKSEIFDDQFSVERPDGSNFTLKIRSTKLEDSAMYFCASSEGGGRGNEQFFGPGTRLTVL.

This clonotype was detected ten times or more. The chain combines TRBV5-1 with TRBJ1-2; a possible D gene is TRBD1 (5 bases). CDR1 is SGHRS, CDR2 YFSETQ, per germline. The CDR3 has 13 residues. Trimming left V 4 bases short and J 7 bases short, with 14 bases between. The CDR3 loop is CASSPWSGGGYTF. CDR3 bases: TGCGCCAGCAGCCCCTGGTCGGGGGGTGGCTACACCTTC.

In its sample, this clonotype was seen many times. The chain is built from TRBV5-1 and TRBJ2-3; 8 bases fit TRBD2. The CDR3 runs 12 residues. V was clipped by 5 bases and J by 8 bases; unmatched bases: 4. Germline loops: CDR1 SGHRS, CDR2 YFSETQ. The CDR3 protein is CASRLADGTQYF. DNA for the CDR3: TGCGCCAGCAGACTAGCGGACGGTACGCAGTATTTT.

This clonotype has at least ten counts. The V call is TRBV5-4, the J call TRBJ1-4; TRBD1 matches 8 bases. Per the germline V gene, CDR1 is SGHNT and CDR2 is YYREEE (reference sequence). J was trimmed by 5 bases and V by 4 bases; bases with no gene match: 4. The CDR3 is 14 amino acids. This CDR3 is CASSVDRGNEKLFF. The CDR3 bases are TGTGCCAGCAGCGTCGACAGGGGCAATGAAAAACTGTTTTTT.

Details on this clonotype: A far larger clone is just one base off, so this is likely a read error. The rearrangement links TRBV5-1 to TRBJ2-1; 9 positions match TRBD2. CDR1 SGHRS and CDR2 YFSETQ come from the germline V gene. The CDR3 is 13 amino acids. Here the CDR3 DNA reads TGTGCCAGCAGCCTGGGACTAGCATATGAGCAGTTCTTC. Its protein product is CASSLGLAYEQFF.

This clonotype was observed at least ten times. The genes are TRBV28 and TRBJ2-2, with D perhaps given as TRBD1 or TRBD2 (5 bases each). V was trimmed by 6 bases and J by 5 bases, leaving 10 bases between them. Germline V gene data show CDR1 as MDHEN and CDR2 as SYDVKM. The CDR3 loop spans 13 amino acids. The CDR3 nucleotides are TGTGCCAGCAGGGGGGACGTTACCGGGGAGCTGTTTTTT. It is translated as CASRGDVTGELFF.

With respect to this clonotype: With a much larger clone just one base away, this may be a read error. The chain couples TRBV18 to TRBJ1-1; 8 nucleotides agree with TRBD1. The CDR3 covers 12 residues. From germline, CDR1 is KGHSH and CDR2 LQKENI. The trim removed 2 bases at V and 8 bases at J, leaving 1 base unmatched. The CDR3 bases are TGTGCCAGCTCACCAGGGGACAGGGAAGCTTTCTTT. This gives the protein CASSPGDREAFF.

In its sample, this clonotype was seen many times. DNA for the CDR3: TGCAGTGCTAGGATCTTCAGGGCGGGCACTGAAGCTTTCTTT. It translates to CSARIFRAGTEAFF. The chain couples TRBV20-1 to TRBJ1-1, with D maybe TRBD1 (5 bases). CDR3 size: 14 residues. CDR1 DFQATT and CDR2 SNEGSKA come from the germline V gene (reference sequence). The V end was cut by 3 bases, the J end by 4 bases, with 15 bases between.

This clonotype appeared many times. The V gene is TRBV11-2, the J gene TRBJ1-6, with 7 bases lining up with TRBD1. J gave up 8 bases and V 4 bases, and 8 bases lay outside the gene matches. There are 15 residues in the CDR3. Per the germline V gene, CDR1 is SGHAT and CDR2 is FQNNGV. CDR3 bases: TGTGCCAGCAGCTCATCAACAGGGGCCGATTCACCCCTCCACTTT. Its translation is CASSSSTGADSPLHF.

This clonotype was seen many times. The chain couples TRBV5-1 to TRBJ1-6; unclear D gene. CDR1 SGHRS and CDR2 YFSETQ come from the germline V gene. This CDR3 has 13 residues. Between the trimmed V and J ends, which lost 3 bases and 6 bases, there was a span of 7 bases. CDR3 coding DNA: TGCGCCAGCAGCTCGGAGAGTAATTCACCCCTCCACTTT. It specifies CASSSESNSPLHF.

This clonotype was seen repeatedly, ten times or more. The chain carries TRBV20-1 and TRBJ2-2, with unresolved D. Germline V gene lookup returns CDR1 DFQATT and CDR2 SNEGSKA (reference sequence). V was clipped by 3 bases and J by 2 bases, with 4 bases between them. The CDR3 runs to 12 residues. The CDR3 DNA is TGCAGTGCTAGTGGAAACACCGGGGAGCTGTTTTTT. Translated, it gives CSASGNTGELFF.

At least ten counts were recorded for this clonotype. The CDR3 nucleotides are TGTGCCAGCAGCGACAGAGTGGGACAGGAAGAGACCCAGTACTTC. Its protein is CASSDRVGQEETQYF. J is TRBJ2-5 and V is TRBV7-2, with 8 positions matching TRBD1. V shed 5 bases and J 3 bases; nucleotides not matched to a gene: 8. CDR3 length: 15 amino acids. Germline V lookup: CDR1 SGHTA, CDR2 FQGNSA. The whole variable domain, filled in from reference TRBV7-2 and TRBJ2-5, reads GAGVSQSPSNKVTEKGKDVELRCDPISGHTALYWYRQSLGQGLEFLIYFQGNSAPDKSGLPSDRFSAERTGGSVSTLTIQRTQQEDSAVYLCASSDRVGQEETQYFGPGTRLLVL.

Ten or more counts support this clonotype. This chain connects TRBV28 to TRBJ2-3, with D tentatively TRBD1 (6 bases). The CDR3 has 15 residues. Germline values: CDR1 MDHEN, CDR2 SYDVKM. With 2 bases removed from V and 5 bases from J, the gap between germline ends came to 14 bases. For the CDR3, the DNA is TGTGCCAGCAGTTTACCCGGACAGATTCTAGATACGCAGTATTTT. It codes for CASSLPGQILDTQYF.

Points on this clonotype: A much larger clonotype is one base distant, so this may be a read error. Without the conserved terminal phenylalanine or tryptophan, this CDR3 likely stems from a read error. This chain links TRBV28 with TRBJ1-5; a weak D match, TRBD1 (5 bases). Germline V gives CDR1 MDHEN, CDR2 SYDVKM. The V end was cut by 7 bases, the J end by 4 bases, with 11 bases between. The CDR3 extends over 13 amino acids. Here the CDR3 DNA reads TGTGCCAGCACCCCGTCAGGGAATCAGCCCCAGCATCTT. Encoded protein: CASTPSGNQPQHL.

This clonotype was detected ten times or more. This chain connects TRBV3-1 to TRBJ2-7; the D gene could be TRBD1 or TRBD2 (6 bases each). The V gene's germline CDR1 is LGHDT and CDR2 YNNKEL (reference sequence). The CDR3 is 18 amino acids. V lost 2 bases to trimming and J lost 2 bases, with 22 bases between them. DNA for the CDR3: TGTGCCAGCAGCCAATCCCCTTGGGGGGCTTTACTCCCCTACGAGCAGTACTTC. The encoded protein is CASSQSPWGALLPYEQYF.

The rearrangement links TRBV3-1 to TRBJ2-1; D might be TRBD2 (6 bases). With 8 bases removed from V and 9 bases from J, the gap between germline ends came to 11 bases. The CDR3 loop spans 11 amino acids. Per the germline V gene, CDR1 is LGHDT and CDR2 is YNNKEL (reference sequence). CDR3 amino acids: CASAAGREQFF. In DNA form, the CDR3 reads TGTGCCAGCGCCGCGGGGCGTGAGCAGTTCTTC.

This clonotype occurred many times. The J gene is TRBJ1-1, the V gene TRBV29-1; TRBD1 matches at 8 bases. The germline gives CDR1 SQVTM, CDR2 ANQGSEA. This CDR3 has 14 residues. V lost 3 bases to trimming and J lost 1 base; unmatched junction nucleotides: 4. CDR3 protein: CSVETTGENTEAFF. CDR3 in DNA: TGCAGCGTTGAGACGACAGGGGAGAACACTGAAGCTTTCTTT.

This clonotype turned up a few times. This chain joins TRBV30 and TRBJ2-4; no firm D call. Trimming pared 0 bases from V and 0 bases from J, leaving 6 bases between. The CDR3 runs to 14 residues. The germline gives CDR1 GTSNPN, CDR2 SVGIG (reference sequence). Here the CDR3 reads CAWSVGLAKNIQYF. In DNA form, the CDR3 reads TGTGCCTGGAGTGTAGGCCTAGCCAAAAACATTCAGTACTTC.

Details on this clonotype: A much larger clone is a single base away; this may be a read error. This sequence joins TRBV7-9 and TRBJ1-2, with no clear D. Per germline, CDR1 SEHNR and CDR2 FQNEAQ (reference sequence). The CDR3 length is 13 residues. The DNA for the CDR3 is TGTGCCAGCAGCTTACCAGGTTTCTATAGCTACACCTTC. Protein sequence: CASSLPGFYSYTF.

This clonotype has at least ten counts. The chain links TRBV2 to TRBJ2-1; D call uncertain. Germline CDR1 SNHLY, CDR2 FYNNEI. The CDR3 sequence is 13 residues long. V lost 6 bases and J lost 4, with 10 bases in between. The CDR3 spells CASSAPNYNEQFF. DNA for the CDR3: TGTGCCAGCAGCGCCCCAAATTACAATGAGCAGTTCTTC.

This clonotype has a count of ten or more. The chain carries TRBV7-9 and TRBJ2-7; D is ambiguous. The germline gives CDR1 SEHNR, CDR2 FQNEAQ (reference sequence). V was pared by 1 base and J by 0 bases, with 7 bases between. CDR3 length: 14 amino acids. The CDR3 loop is CASSLGEVSYEQYF. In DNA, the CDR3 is TGTGCCAGCAGCTTAGGAGAGGTCTCCTACGAGCAGTACTTC.

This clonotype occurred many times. The CDR3 DNA sequence: TGCAGTGCTAGTGACGGAACATTCAATGAGCAGTACTTC. It yields the protein CSASDGTFNEQYF. The chain joins TRBV20-1 to TRBJ2-7, with D unclear. Germline CDR1 and CDR2: DFQATT and SNEGSKA (reference sequence). This CDR3 is built from 13 residues. V was clipped by 3 bases and J by 7 bases, with 16 bases between them.

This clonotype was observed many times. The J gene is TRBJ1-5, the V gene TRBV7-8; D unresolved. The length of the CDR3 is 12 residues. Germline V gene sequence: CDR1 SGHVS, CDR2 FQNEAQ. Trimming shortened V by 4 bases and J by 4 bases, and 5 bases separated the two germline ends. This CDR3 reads CASSSTNQPQHF. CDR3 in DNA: TGTGCCAGCAGCTCGACAAATCAGCCCCAGCATTTT.

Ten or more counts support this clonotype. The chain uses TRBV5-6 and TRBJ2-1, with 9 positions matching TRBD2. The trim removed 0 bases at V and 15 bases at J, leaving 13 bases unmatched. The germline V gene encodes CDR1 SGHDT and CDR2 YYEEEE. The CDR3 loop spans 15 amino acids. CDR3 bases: TGTGCCAGCAGCTTGGCCCCGGAGCGGGGGGCCCCACGGTTCTTC. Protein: CASSLAPERGAPRFF.

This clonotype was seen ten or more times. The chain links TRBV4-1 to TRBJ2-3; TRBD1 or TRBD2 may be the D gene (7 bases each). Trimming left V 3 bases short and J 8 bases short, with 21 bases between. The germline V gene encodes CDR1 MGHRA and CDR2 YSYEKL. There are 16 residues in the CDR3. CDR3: CASSQAGQGGRSTQYF. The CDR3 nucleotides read TGCGCCAGCAGCCAGGCCGGGCAGGGGGGGCGGAGTACGCAGTATTTT.